A selection of T cell receptor beta chains follows, all from one sample in a study of T cells after yellow fever vaccination. TCRdb recomputed calls from the 5' RACE reads with MiXCR, one row per CDR3 protein. The profile shows 500,000 to 550,000 distinct CDR3 sequences, just over 20% of them singletons. The sample in question was PBMCs, obtained less than 25 days after the first yellow fever vaccination. The source of these receptors is a man younger than 35 who received the YFV17D yellow fever vaccine. CDR3s include the opening cysteine and the closing phenylalanine or tryptophan. Each record gives: D gene, clone size, J gene, V gene, CDR3 protein, CDR3 DNA. D genes are given only for firm matches. Not every row has a clone size; where given, it reads once, few, many or a size class.

>TRBD1|.|TRBJ2-1|TRBV11-3
CASSRQGDNEQFF
TGTGCCAGCAGCCGACAGGGGGACAATGAGCAGTTCTTC
>.|few|TRBJ1-5|TRBV20-1
CSAAKGHHGNQPQHF
TGCAGTGCTGCCAAGGGACACCACGGCAATCAGCCCCAGCATTTT
>TRBD1|.|TRBJ1-1|TRBV6-5
CASSVRDRDFF
TGTGCCAGCAGTGTCCGGGACAGGGACTTCTTT
>TRBD1|.|TRBJ1-6|TRBV5-1
CASSPGTGGPLHF
TGCGCCAGCAGCCCCGGGACAGGGGGACCCCTCCACTTT
>.|.|TRBJ1-5|TRBV24-1
CATSEGRGPTGYQPQHF
TGTGCCACCAGTGAGGGTCGGGGGCCTACAGGGTATCAGCCCCAGCATTTT
>.|few|TRBJ2-4|TRBV5-6
CASSLTQTIKNIQYF
TGTGCCAGCAGCTTGACACAGACGATAAAAAACATTCAGTACTTC
>.|many|TRBJ1-4|TRBV7-9
CASSLYEKLFF
TGTGCCAGCAGCTTATATGAAAAACTGTTTTTT
>.|few|TRBJ2-3|TRBV28
CASEGSFDTQYF
TGTGCCAGCGAGGGGTCTTTCGATACGCAGTATTTT
>TRBD1|few|TRBJ2-1|TRBV24-1
CATSDFSAGGLVHEQFF
TGTGCCACCAGTGATTTCTCTGCAGGGGGCTTGGTCCATGAGCAGTTCTTC
>TRBD1|.|TRBJ1-2|TRBV5-1
CASSLTGEDGYTF
TGCGCCAGCAGCTTGACAGGGGAAGATGGCTACACCTTC
>.|few|TRBJ2-1|TRBV4-1
CASSQAELSSYNEQFF
TGCGCCAGCAGCCAAGCAGAGCTGAGCTCCTACAATGAGCAGTTCTTC
>TRBD2|.|TRBJ2-5|TRBV9
CASSPRVERGTQYF
TGTGCCAGCAGCCCCAGAGTTGAGCGGGGGACCCAGTACTTC
>.|few|TRBJ1-2|TRBV6-1
CAIGTPRGREYGYTF
TGTGCCATCGGGACTCCCAGGGGAAGGGAATATGGCTACACCTTC
>.|.|TRBJ1-2|TRBV6-5
CASTSSPDTRGYTF
TGTGCCAGCACTTCAAGCCCGGACACCCGGGGCTACACCTTC
>.|.|TRBJ2-7|TRBV20-1
CSAPTDTYEQYF
TGCAGTGCGCCGACAGACACCTACGAGCAGTACTTC
>TRBD1|few|TRBJ2-7|TRBV2
CASILLPGTGTYEQYF
TGTGCCAGCATTCTACTTCCCGGGACAGGAACCTACGAGCAGTACTTC
>.|once|TRBJ1-6|TRBV12-3/TRBV12-4
CASGTGNNSPLHF
TGTGCCAGCGGAACAGGGAATAATTCACCCCTCCACTTT
>TRBD1|.|TRBJ2-3|TRBV28
CASSLPLDRGGTSTDTQYF
TGTGCCAGCAGTCTACCCCTGGACAGGGGGGGAACTAGCACAGATACGCAGTATTTT
>.|few|TRBJ1-5|TRBV19
CASRPTEPYGPQHF
TGTGCCAGTAGGCCGACAGAACCTTACGGGCCCCAGCATTTT
>.|.|TRBJ2-2|TRBV12-3/TRBV12-4
CASSHSLGPGELFF
TGTGCCAGCAGCCACTCTTTGGGTCCCGGGGAGCTGTTTTTT
>.|few|TRBJ2-3|TRBV4-3
CASSQDIGGGTDTQYF
TGCGCCAGCAGCCAAGATATAGGGGGTGGAACAGATACGCAGTATTTT
>.|few|TRBJ2-3|TRBV5-1
CASSLGVARSTDTQYF
TGCGCCAGCAGCTTGGGGGTAGCGAGAAGCACAGATACGCAGTATTTT
>.|few|TRBJ2-2|TRBV4-2
CASSTPKNTGELFF
TGTGCCAGCAGCACCCCCAAGAACACCGGGGAGCTGTTTTTT
>.|few|TRBJ2-4|TRBV12-3/TRBV12-4
CASSLFGIAKNIQYF
TGTGCCAGCAGTTTGTTTGGGATAGCCAAAAACATTCAGTACTTC
>TRBD1|.|TRBJ2-1|TRBV12-3/TRBV12-4
CASYRDRVSYNEQFF
TGTGCCAGCTATAGGGACAGAGTCTCCTACAATGAGCAGTTCTTC
>TRBD1|few|TRBJ1-2|TRBV6-5
CASSSPGQGAGGYTF
TGTGCCAGCAGTTCACCGGGACAGGGGGCGGGGGGCTACACCTTC
>.|.|TRBJ2-2|TRBV7-2
CASSLVGTPLTGELFF
TGTGCCAGCAGCTTAGTTGGGACTCCACTAACCGGGGAGCTGTTTTTT
>.|few|TRBJ2-7|TRBV7-2
CASSVTGTVPSYEQYF
TGTGCCAGCAGCGTGACCGGGACCGTTCCTTCCTACGAGCAGTACTTC
>.|.|TRBJ1-1|TRBV6-1
CASGPDGMNTEAFF
TGTGCCAGCGGGCCCGACGGCATGAACACTGAAGCTTTCTTT